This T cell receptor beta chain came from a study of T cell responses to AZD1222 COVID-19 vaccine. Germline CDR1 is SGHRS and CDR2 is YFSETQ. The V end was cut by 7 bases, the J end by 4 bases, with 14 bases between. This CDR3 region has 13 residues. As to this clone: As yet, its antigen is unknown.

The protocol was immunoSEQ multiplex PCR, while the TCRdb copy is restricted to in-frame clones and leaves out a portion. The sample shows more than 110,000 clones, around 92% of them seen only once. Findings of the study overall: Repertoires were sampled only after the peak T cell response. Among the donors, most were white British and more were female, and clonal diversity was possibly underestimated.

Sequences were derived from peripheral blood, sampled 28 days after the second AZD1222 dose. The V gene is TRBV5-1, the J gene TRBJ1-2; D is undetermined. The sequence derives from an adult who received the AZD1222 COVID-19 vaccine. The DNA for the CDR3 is TGCGCCAGCTCTGAGGCAGTTTCCTATGGCTACACCTTC. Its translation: CASSEAVSYGYTF.